Listed below are T cell receptor beta chains from one sample, sequenced in a study of cytomegalovirus exposure and HLA in healthy donors. Only in-frame clones appear in the TCRdb table, and some are missing; sequencing was by immunoSEQ multiplex PCR. The top ten clones hold more than 0.35% of a sample with about 200,000 clones, 79% of them seen once. Input material: PBMCs. The receptor set was obtained from a male donor in good health and CMV-seropositive. The CDR3 runs from the conserved cysteine through the conserved F or W. D genes are given only for firm matches. Size tells how often a clone was seen (once, few, many) or the class of an expanded clone, and some rows leave it out.

V gene,clone size,D gene,J gene,CDR3 DNA,CDR3 protein
TRBV27,.,.,TRBJ2-7,TGTGCCAGCAGCAAGGGACTCTCACCCTACGAGCAGTACTTC,CASSKGLSPYEQYF
TRBV10-3,.,TRBD1,TRBJ1-5,TGTGCCATCAGTCAAGGACAGGGCAATCAGCCCCAGCATTTT,CAISQGQGNQPQHF
TRBV28,.,.,TRBJ1-5,TGTGCCACCCTGGAGGTACCAAACAATCAGCCCCAGCATTTT,CATLEVPNNQPQHF
TRBV7-2,.,.,TRBJ2-7,TGTGCCAGCAGCTCTACTACTTCCTACGAGCAGTACTTC,CASSSTTSYEQYF
TRBV30,.,TRBD1,TRBJ1-4,TGTGCCTGGACCACAGGGGGTAATGAAAAACTGTTTTTT,CAWTTGGNEKLFF
TRBV19,.,.,TRBJ1-5,TGTGCCAGTAGTTCGGGATATGGAACTGCTTTGAGCAATCAGCCCCAGCATTTT,CASSSGYGTALSNQPQHF
TRBV6-1,.,.,TRBJ2-1,TGTGCCAGCAGTGAAGTTTTGAAGTCGACTCGGGTGTTCTTC,CASSEVLKSTRVFF
TRBV10-3,.,TRBD2,TRBJ2-5,TGTGCCATCAAGGCTAGCGGGGGGGAGGAGACCCAGTACTTC,CAIKASGGEETQYF
TRBV9,few,TRBD2,TRBJ2-5,TGTGCCAGCAGCGCCAACCTACTAGCGGGAGGAAGTGGCGAGACCCAGTACTTC,CASSANLLAGGSGETQYF
TRBV7-6,.,TRBD2,TRBJ2-1,TGTGCCAGCGGTTTAATGACTAGCGGGAGGGTCACTGAGCAGTTCTTC,CASGLMTSGRVTEQFF
TRBV5-1,.,.,TRBJ1-2,TGCGCCAGCGGGAGTGATTCCTATGGCTACACCTTC,CASGSDSYGYTF
TRBV5-1,.,.,TRBJ2-3,TGCGCCAGCAGCCCCCCCTCAGATACGCAGTATTTT,CASSPPSDTQYF
TRBV27,few,.,TRBJ1-1,TGTGCCAGCAGTTTAGGGGCAGCCAACACTGAAGCTTTCTTT,CASSLGAANTEAFF
TRBV5-6,.,.,TRBJ1-5,TGTGCCAGCAGCCCCGTAAGGGGGAATAGCAATCAGCCCCAGCATTTT,CASSPVRGNSNQPQHF
TRBV5-6,.,.,TRBJ2-5,TGTGCCAGCAGCTACAACCCCTCTCCTAGCGCCACCCAGTACTTC,CASSYNPSPSATQYF
TRBV5-1,.,.,TRBJ2-6,TGCGCCAGCAGCTTGGCAGGGCACTCTGGGGCCAACGTCCTGACTTTC,CASSLAGHSGANVLTF
TRBV2,.,.,TRBJ1-4,TGTGCCAGCAGTGAAGCGGGGGCGATTAATGAAAAACTGTTTTTT,CASSEAGAINEKLFF
TRBV5-1,.,.,TRBJ1-2,TGCGCCAGCAGCTTGGCGGGGACAACCAAGGGGGGCTACACCTTC,CASSLAGTTKGGYTF
TRBV4-2,.,.,TRBJ2-1,TGTGCCAGCAGCCAAGATGGAGGTCTAGATACCGATGAGCAGTTCTTC,CASSQDGGLDTDEQFF
TRBV28,.,.,TRBJ1-5,TGTGCCAGCAGTTCGAGCCGTCAGCCCCAGCATTTT,CASSSSRQPQHF
TRBV5-4,.,TRBD2,TRBJ2-7,TGTGCCAGCAGCCGGACTAGCGCGGCCTACGAGCAGTACTTC,CASSRTSAAYEQYF
TRBV10-3,.,.,TRBJ2-5,TGTGCCATCAGAGAGGGAACAGGGTGGGGGCAAGAGACCCAGTACTTC,CAIREGTGWGQETQYF
TRBV28,.,.,TRBJ1-4,TGTGCCAGCAGGCATGTACAGGGCCCGACTAATGAAAAACTGTTTTTT,CASRHVQGPTNEKLFF
TRBV5-1,.,.,TRBJ1-1,TGCGCCAGCAGCCTCACAGGGCAGCCTCCCGATGGAGCTTTCTTT,CASSLTGQPPDGAFF
TRBV9,once,TRBD1,TRBJ2-1,TGTGCCAGCAGCATCCGGGACAGGGGGAGCAATGAGCAGTTCTTC,CASSIRDRGSNEQFF
TRBV10-3,few,TRBD1,TRBJ2-5,TGTGCCATCAGTGCCCGGACAGGGGGGATGGAGACCCAGTACTTC,CAISARTGGMETQYF
TRBV7-3,.,.,TRBJ1-5,TGTGCCAGCAGCTTTGGCCTCAATCAGCCCCAGCATTTT,CASSFGLNQPQHF
TRBV14,.,TRBD1,TRBJ2-5,TGTGCCAGCAGCCAAGCGCACACAGGGGGAGAGACCCAGTACTTC,CASSQAHTGGETQYF
TRBV5-6,.,TRBD2,TRBJ2-3,TGTGCCAGCAGCTTGAAGGTTGACAGCGGGGGAGCAGATACGCAGTATTTT,CASSLKVDSGGADTQYF
TRBV27,.,.,TRBJ2-5,TGTGCCAGCAGCAACCTTGCGGATCAAGAGACCCAGTACTTC,CASSNLADQETQYF
TRBV19,.,.,TRBJ1-2,TGTGCCAGTAAATCCTCGGCAGGGCCATATGGCTACACCTTC,CASKSSAGPYGYTF
TRBV27,.,.,TRBJ2-7,TGTGCCAGCAGTTTATTAAGGGGGGGATCCGAGCAGTACTTC,CASSLLRGGSEQYF
TRBV2,.,TRBD2,TRBJ2-1,TGTGCCAGCAGTGGAATAGCGGGGGGCCAGCAGTTCTTC,CASSGIAGGQQFF
TRBV7-2,.,.,TRBJ2-1,TGTGCCAGCAGCTTAGTAGTTCGGTTCCCGGGGTACAATGAGCAGTTCTTC,CASSLVVRFPGYNEQFF
TRBV6-5,few,.,TRBJ2-7,TGTGCCAGCAGGACAGCCTACGAGCAGTACTTC,CASRTAYEQYF
TRBV5-4,.,TRBD2,TRBJ2-3,TGTGCCAGCAGCTCCCCGGGACTAGCGGGAGGGGGGACCACAGATACGCAGTATTTT,CASSSPGLAGGGTTDTQYF
TRBV18,.,.,TRBJ2-2,TGTGCCAGCTCACCTCCTTCGGGCGGGGAGCTGTTTTTT,CASSPPSGGELFF
TRBV28,.,TRBD2,TRBJ2-7,TGTGCCAGCACCAGCGGGAACTCCTACGAGCAGTACTTC,CASTSGNSYEQYF
TRBV5-4,.,.,TRBJ2-7,TGTGCCAGCAGCTACTTTCTAGCGCCGGCCCCGGGGGAGCAGTACTTC,CASSYFLAPAPGEQYF
TRBV19,once,.,TRBJ2-3,TGTGCCAGTAGTGAATACGAAGTTAGAGTCACAGATACGCAGTATTTT,CASSEYEVRVTDTQYF
TRBV7-3,.,TRBD2,TRBJ2-1,TGTGCCAGCAGCCCAATGGGAGGGACCAATGAGCAGTTCTTC,CASSPMGGTNEQFF
TRBV9,.,TRBD2,TRBJ2-1,TGTGCCAGCAGCAGGACTAGTTCCAATGAGCAGTTCTTC,CASSRTSSNEQFF
TRBV5-1,.,TRBD1,TRBJ2-7,TGCGCCAGCAGCTTGGAAGGGACAGAAGCCTACGAGCAGTACTTC,CASSLEGTEAYEQYF
TRBV5-1,.,TRBD2,TRBJ2-3,TGCGCCAGCAGCCATAGCGGGGAACTAACAGATACGCAGTATTTT,CASSHSGELTDTQYF
TRBV30,.,.,TRBJ2-7,TGTGCCTGGAGTGGAGGGTACTACGAGCAGTACTTC,CAWSGGYYEQYF
TRBV7-3,.,.,TRBJ2-3,TGTGCCAGCAGCCTAGCCTTAAGCACAGATACGCAGTATTTT,CASSLALSTDTQYF
TRBV28,.,.,TRBJ1-2,TGTGCCAGCAGTTTATTCGGGGGGGATAACTATGGCTACACCTTC,CASSLFGGDNYGYTF